This T cell receptor (beta chain) emerged from a study of cytomegalovirus exposure and HLA in healthy donors. Study summary: HLA-typed donors were the source of approximately 86 million unique TCRs held in an early data release. In terms of ancestry, the Caucasian-associated cluster contained about 80% of the roughly 360 genotyped donors.

Study-wide points: In a later analysis, CMV-associated beta chains were mostly HLA-associated, it appeared. Immune exposure was documented only through CMV serostatus.

V lost 4 bases, J lost 7 bases, and 13 bases stayed unmatched. Germline V lookup: CDR1 MNHEY, CDR2 SMNVEV (reference sequence). The CDR3 consists of 15 residues. Worth noting for this clone: Its antigen is still unknown.

60 Vbeta and 13 Jbeta primers were used in PCR. The protocol was immunoSEQ multiplex PCR, while the TCRdb copy is restricted to in-frame clones and leaves out a portion. There are some 90,000 clones in the sample; around 81% occur only once, and about 3.9% lies in the top ten. This TCR came from a woman between 70 and 85 years old in good health and CMV-seropositive. The sample was PBMCs. The V gene is TRBV27, the J gene TRBJ2-7; 7 bases agree with TRBD1. DNA for the CDR3: TGTGCCAGCAGTTCACGACTTACAGGGGTGGGTGAGCAGTACTTC. Residues: CASSSRLTGVGEQYF.